These 22 T cell receptor beta chains came from one sample sequenced in a study of blood T cell repertoires in COVID-19. TCRdb's table, derived via immunoSEQ multiplex PCR, lists solely in-frame clones and lacks some. The sample includes about 210,000 clones, about 85% seen only once; the top ten take 0.95%. Sequencing was carried out using peripheral blood. The receptors were gathered from a man aged 55 to 70 with COVID-19, enrolled during active disease.

This clone was recorded once. The chain carries TRBV7-9 and TRBJ1-6; 9 nucleotides align to TRBD1. The CDR3 length is 15 residues. J lost 6 bases, V lost 0 bases, and 0 bases had no gene match. Germline lookup yields CDR1 SEHNR and CDR2 FQNEAQ (reference sequence). The CDR3 DNA follows: TGTGCCAGCAGCTTAGCGACAGGGGGTAATTCACCCCTCCACTTT. Amino acids: CASSLATGGNSPLHF. Full variable domain (rest looked up from reference TRBV7-9 and TRBJ1-6): DTGVSQNPRHKITKRGQNVTFRCDPISEHNRLYWYRQTLGQGPEFLTYFQNEAQLEKSRLLSDRFSAERPKGSFSTLEIQRTEQGDSAMYLCASSLATGGNSPLHFGNGTRLTVT.

The chain uses TRBV7-8 and TRBJ2-3; 13 bases are a match to TRBD2. V gave up 1 base and J gave up 1 base; unmatched junction bases: 14. The germline V gene has CDR1 SGHVS and CDR2 FQNEAQ. The CDR3 totals 21 residues. Written as DNA, the CDR3 is TGTGCCAGCAGCTTAGTTTGGCCCAGGACTAGCGGGAGCAGAGGCACAGATACGCAGTATTTT. This gives the protein CASSLVWPRTSGSRGTDTQYF.

This chain connects TRBV9 to TRBJ1-1; a possible D gene is TRBD1 (6 bases). Germline CDR1 is SGDLS and CDR2 is YYNGEE. CDR3 length: 14 residues. V lost 2 bases to trimming and J lost 0 bases, with 8 bases between them. DNA of the CDR3: TGTGCCAGCAGCGTTAGGGACATGAACACTGAAGCTTTCTTT. Translation: CASSVRDMNTEAFF.

This chain joins TRBV7-2 and TRBJ1-3; TRBD1 matches 10 bases. This CDR3 comprises 15 residues. Germline trimming cut 6 bases from V and 4 bases from J; bases unmatched to any gene: 6. CDR1 is SGHTA, CDR2 FQGNSA, per germline. CDR3 coding DNA: TGTGCCAGCAGGCGACAGGGGGCGCACGGAAACACCATATATTTT. The encoded protein is CASRRQGAHGNTIYF.

The rearrangement links TRBV30 to TRBJ1-3; D may be TRBD1 (5 bases). The germline V gene has CDR1 GTSNPN and CDR2 SVGIG (reference sequence). The ends were cut back, 2 bases at V and 3 bases at J, with 11 bases in the middle. The CDR3 consists of 14 residues. CDR3 DNA: TGTGCCTGGAGTCCGGGGGTTTTTGGAAACACCATATATTTT. Translating it yields CAWSPGVFGNTIYF.

The gene calls are TRBV28 and TRBJ1-4, with TRBD1 matching 10 bases. The CDR3 loop spans 14 amino acids. V was pared by 6 bases and J by 7 bases, with 5 bases of the junction left unmatched. Looked up from germline, CDR1 is MDHEN and CDR2 is SYDVKM. Written as DNA, the CDR3 is TGTGCCAGCAGGACAGGGGGCTGGGGTGAAAAACTGTTTTTT. It specifies CASRTGGWGEKLFF.

The chain couples TRBV12-3 or TRBV12-4 to TRBJ1-2, with D maybe TRBD1 (5 bases). The CDR3 contains 12 residues. The V and J ends lost 6 bases and 4 bases respectively, with 9 bases between them. The chain's CDR3 is CASSFDSYGYTF. Here the CDR3 DNA reads TGTGCCAGCAGCTTCGACAGCTATGGCTACACCTTC.

The chain combines TRBV7-9 with TRBJ2-3; tentatively, D is TRBD2 (5 bases). The CDR3 contains 16 residues. Per germline, CDR1 SEHNR and CDR2 FQNEAQ (reference sequence). V lost 1 base to trimming and J lost 0 bases, with 11 bases between them. The CDR3 protein is CASSLGSAVSTDTQYF. CDR3 DNA sequence: TGTGCCAGCAGCTTAGGTAGCGCTGTGAGCACAGATACGCAGTATTTT.

This clone showed up just a few times. J is TRBJ1-1 and V is TRBV2, with D perhaps TRBD1 (5 bases). Germline lookup yields CDR1 SNHLY and CDR2 FYNNEI. The V end was cut by 8 bases, the J end by 9 bases, with 19 bases between. The CDR3 totals 13 residues. CDR3 sequence: CASGNIQVGQAFF. CDR3 nucleotide sequence: TGTGCCAGCGGCAACATACAGGTTGGTCAAGCTTTCTTT.

The chain links TRBV5-1 to TRBJ2-5, with 7 bases that match TRBD1. The ends lost 0 bases at V and 1 base at J; junction bases unmatched: 6. The CDR3 is 16 amino acids. CDR1 and CDR2 (germline): SGHRS, YFSETQ. In DNA, the CDR3 is TGCGCCAGCAGCTTGGTAGGGGGCCGGACCCAAGAGACCCAGTACTTC. Protein: CASSLVGGRTQETQYF. Full variable domain (rest looked up from reference TRBV5-1 and TRBJ2-5): KAGVTQTPRYLIKTRGQQVTLSCSPISGHRSVSWYQQTPGQGLQFLFEYFSETQRNKGNFPGRFSGRQFSNSRSEMNVSTLELGDSALYLCASSLVGGRTQETQYFGPGTRLLVL.

The chain links TRBV11-2 to TRBJ2-7; no clear D gene. Trimming removed 5 bases from V and 3 bases from J, with 17 bases in between. The CDR3 runs 15 residues. Germline loops: CDR1 SGHAT, CDR2 FQNNGV. This CDR3 is CASSPWRGTLYEQYF. CDR3 DNA sequence: TGTGCCAGCAGCCCATGGCGAGGCACACTCTACGAGCAGTACTTC.

The CDR3 loop reads CASSWTAATEAFF. The CDR3 nucleotides read TGTGCCAGCAGTTGGACAGCAGCGACTGAAGCTTTCTTT. The rearrangement links TRBV28 to TRBJ1-1; perhaps TRBD1 as D (6 bases). The length of the CDR3 is 13 residues. The V and J ends lost 4 bases and 5 bases respectively, with 11 bases between them. Germline values: CDR1 MDHEN, CDR2 SYDVKM. Drawing the rest from reference TRBV28 and TRBJ1-1, the complete variable domain is DVKVTQSSRYLVKRTGEKVFLECVQDMDHENMFWYRQDPGLGLRLIYFSYDVKMKEKGDIPEGYSVSREKKERFSLILESASTNQTSMYLCASSWTAATEAFFGQGTRLTVV.

This rearrangement joins TRBV9 to TRBJ2-7, with a possible D match to TRBD2 (6 bases). The V end lost 6 bases, the J end lost 0 bases, and 13 bases lay between the germline ends. The germline V gene encodes CDR1 SGDLS and CDR2 YYNGEE. This CDR3 is 14 amino acids long. In nucleotides, the CDR3 is TGTGCCAGCAACACCGACGGGAGCTCCTACGAGCAGTACTTC. Translated: CASNTDGSSYEQYF. Using reference TRBV9 and TRBJ2-7 for the parts outside the CDR3, the full variable domain is DSGVTQTPKHLITATGQRVTLRCSPRSGDLSVYWYQQSLDQGLQFLIQYYNGEERAKGNILERFSAQQFPDLHSELNLSSLELGDSALYFCASNTDGSSYEQYFGPGTRLTVT.

The V gene is TRBV28, the J gene TRBJ1-1; no firm D call. Per the germline V gene, CDR1 is MDHEN and CDR2 is SYDVKM. CDR3 length equals 16 residues. V gave up 1 base and J gave up 6 bases, with 18 bases separating them. The CDR3 spells CASSLSGGLNWAEAFF. The DNA of the CDR3 is TGTGCCAGCAGTTTATCAGGAGGGTTAAATTGGGCTGAAGCTTTCTTT.

The chain employs TRBV6-5 and TRBJ1-1; D gene ambiguous. The germline V gene encodes CDR1 MNHEY and CDR2 SVGAGI. Trimming left V 5 bases short and J 1 base short, with 5 bases between. The CDR3 consists of 12 residues. The CDR3 reads CASSLWNTEAFF. The CDR3 coding sequence is TGTGCCAGCAGTCTTTGGAACACTGAAGCTTTCTTT.

The CDR3 nucleotides are TGTGCCAGCAGCCCAGTAGGGGGCCCTGGAAACACCATATATTTT. It yields the protein CASSPVGGPGNTIYF. The chain has TRBV9 and TRBJ1-3; 7 bases line up with TRBD1. V gave up 4 bases and J gave up 2 bases; unmatched junction bases: 6. Germline values: CDR1 SGDLS, CDR2 YYNGEE. The CDR3 is 15 amino acids.

The gene calls are TRBV9 and TRBJ1-3, with D hard to call. Germline V CDR1 and CDR2: SGDLS, YYNGEE. The CDR3 spans 15 residues. Between the trimmed V and J ends, which lost 2 bases and 6 bases, there was a span of 15 bases. Here the CDR3 DNA reads TGTGCCAGCAGCGTTTCGGCGCGGGTGGAAAACACCATATATTTT. Its translation is CASSVSARVENTIYF. Looking up the rest from reference TRBV9 and TRBJ1-3 gives the full variable domain: DSGVTQTPKHLITATGQRVTLRCSPRSGDLSVYWYQQSLDQGLQFLIQYYNGEERAKGNILERFSAQQFPDLHSELNLSSLELGDSALYFCASSVSARVENTIYFGEGSWLTVV.

This clone was seen more than once but under ten times. The chain links TRBV3-1 (or the pseudogene TRBV3-2) to TRBJ2-6; D not resolved. The CDR3 spans 20 residues. Per the germline V gene, CDR1 is LGHDT and CDR2 is YNNKEL (reference sequence). V was clipped by 1 base and J by 0 bases, with 19 bases between them. CDR3 in amino acids: CASSQASLAETLSGANVLTF. The CDR3 DNA sequence: TGTGCCAGCAGCCAAGCCTCGTTGGCAGAAACCCTCTCTGGGGCCAACGTCCTGACTTTC.

The chain joins TRBV20-1 to TRBJ2-1; TRBD1 might be the D (6 bases). This CDR3 spans 9 amino acids. The V and J ends lost 7 bases and 12 bases respectively, with 10 bases between them. Germline values: CDR1 DFQATT, CDR2 SNEGSKA (reference sequence). The CDR3 nucleotides read TGCAGTGTTAAAGGGGGGCAGTTCTTC. Encoded protein: CSVKGGQFF.

This sequence joins TRBV15 and TRBJ2-5, with 9 bases lining up with TRBD2. Germline CDR1 LNHNV, CDR2 YYDKDF (reference sequence). The junction had 11 bases not matched to a gene; V was cut back by 2 bases and J by 4 bases. This CDR3 is 17 amino acids long. CDR3 sequence reads: CATSRSRGAGGGETQYF. The CDR3 DNA reads TGTGCCACCAGCAGATCGAGAGGAGCGGGAGGTGGAGAGACCCAGTACTTC.

CDR3 residues: CASSFTGGGEKLFF. CDR3 nucleotides: TGTGCCAGCAGCTTCACAGGGGGAGGAGAAAAACTGTTTTTT. The gene calls are TRBV5-4 and TRBJ1-4; 8 nucleotides align to TRBD1. This CDR3 is 14 amino acids long. V lost 2 bases, J lost 8 bases, and 5 bases stayed unmatched. Germline loops: CDR1 SGHNT, CDR2 YYREEE (reference sequence).

CDR3 amino acids: CASSSGDRGIAGNQPQHF. In nucleotides, the CDR3 is TGTGCCAGCAGCTCTGGAGACCGAGGGATTGCCGGCAATCAGCCCCAGCATTTT. The chain combines TRBV7-9 with TRBJ1-5, with D uncertain. CDR1 is SEHNR and CDR2 is FQNEAQ in the germline V gene (reference sequence). The CDR3 is made up of 18 amino acids. The ends were cut back, 4 bases at V and 2 bases at J, with 21 bases in the middle.